These 10 T cell receptor beta chains were all obtained from the same sample, sequenced in a study of blood T cell repertoires in COVID-19. The assay was immunoSEQ multiplex PCR, and TCRdb's table has in-frame clones only and misses some. The sample carries about 100,000 clones, around 80% recorded once. Sequenced: peripheral blood. The receptors were sampled from a man aged 65 to 79 with active or convalescent COVID-19.

The V call is TRBV10-3, the J call TRBJ1-5; 7 positions agree with TRBD1. The CDR3 sequence is 14 residues long. With 10 bases clipped from V and 5 bases from J, the junction kept 11 bases outside the gene matches. CDR1 ENHRY and CDR2 SYGVKD come from the germline V gene. The CDR3, as DNA: TGTGCCAGCACTACAGGGGAAGGCGATCAGCCCCAGCATTTT. This codes for CASTTGEGDQPQHF.

The V and J genes are TRBV2 and TRBJ2-6; 9 positions agree with TRBD1. Germline CDR1 reads SNHLY; CDR2 reads FYNNEI. The CDR3 is 16 amino acids. Trimming removed 6 bases from V and 0 bases from J; junction bases left unmatched: 3. The CDR3 loop reads CASSRDRDSGANVLTF. Here the CDR3 DNA reads TGTGCCAGCAGCCGGGACAGGGACTCTGGGGCCAACGTCCTGACTTTC.

This chain connects TRBV30 to TRBJ1-2; D gene ambiguous. In germline, CDR1 is GTSNPN, CDR2 SVGIG (reference sequence). CDR3 length equals 14 residues. Deletions cut 2 bases from V and 0 bases from J, with 10 bases between. CDR3 DNA sequence: TGTGCCTGGAGTAAGAGGGCCTCTAACTATGGCTACACCTTC. Its translation is CAWSKRASNYGYTF.

The chain couples TRBV5-1 to TRBJ1-1, with D hard to call. Trimming stripped 2 bases from V and 5 bases from J, with 10 bases between. The CDR3 loop spans 13 amino acids. Germline values: CDR1 SGHRS, CDR2 YFSETQ. CDR3 loop: CASSLSEETEAFF. The CDR3 nucleotides read TGCGCCAGCAGCTTATCAGAGGAGACTGAAGCTTTCTTT.

This chain connects TRBV14 to TRBJ2-1; a possible D gene is TRBD2 (5 bases). The germline V gene has CDR1 SGHDN and CDR2 FVKESK. V lost 2 bases to trimming and J lost 2 bases, with 7 bases between them. This CDR3 region has 14 residues. In nucleotides, the CDR3 is TGTGCCAGCAGCCAAAGCGGCCCCTACAATGAGCAGTTCTTC. Translated, it gives CASSQSGPYNEQFF. The full variable domain, completed using reference TRBV14 and TRBJ2-1, is EAGVTQFPSHSVIEKGQTVTLRCDPISGHDNLYWYRRVMGKEIKFLLHFVKESKQDESGMPNNRFLAERTGGTYSTLKVQPAELEDSGVYFCASSQSGPYNEQFFGPGTRLTVL.

The rearrangement joins TRBV6-5 to TRBJ1-2, with 7 bases fitting TRBD1. From germline, CDR1 is MNHEY and CDR2 SVGAGI. Trimming took 6 bases from V and 3 from J; bases not matched to a gene: 7. This CDR3 has 14 amino acids. This chain's CDR3 is CASSFDRDDYGYTF. CDR3 DNA: TGTGCCAGCAGCTTCGACAGGGATGACTATGGCTACACCTTC.

The chain combines TRBV9 with TRBJ1-6; the D gene is possibly TRBD1 (5 bases). In germline, CDR1 is SGDLS, CDR2 YYNGEE. The CDR3 totals 13 residues. Trimming removed 1 base from V and 10 bases from J, with 9 bases in between. The CDR3 nucleotides read TGTGCCAGCAGCGTAACGGAGGGGTCACCCCTCCACTTT. It encodes CASSVTEGSPLHF.

The gene calls are TRBV19 and TRBJ2-2; a weak D match, TRBD2 (6 bases). The CDR3 extends over 14 amino acids. Germline loops: CDR1 LNHDA, CDR2 SQIVND (reference sequence). The CDR3 DNA follows: TGTGTTACCCGCAGGGAGGCCGACACCGGGGAGCTGTTTTTT. It translates to CVTRREADTGELFF.

The V call is TRBV15, the J call TRBJ1-2; D might be TRBD1 (5 bases). Trimming took off 4 bases at V and 4 bases at J, with 13 bases between the two ends. CDR3 length: 14 residues. Looked up from germline, CDR1 is LNHNV and CDR2 is YYDKDF (reference sequence). CDR3 bases: TGTGCCACCAGCAAACCGACAGTCCCCTATGGCTACACCTTC. Its translation is CATSKPTVPYGYTF.

V usage is TRBV5-1 and J usage is TRBJ2-7, with a possible D match to TRBD1 (5 bases). The ends were cut back, 0 bases at V and 7 bases at J, with 17 bases in the middle. The CDR3 sequence is 15 residues long. CDR1 is SGHRS, CDR2 YFSETQ, per germline. The CDR3 DNA follows: TGCGCCAGCAGCTTGGGGGCAGGGATGGTTCGGGAGCAGTACTTC. It yields the protein CASSLGAGMVREQYF.